The source of this T cell receptor (beta chain) is a study of T cell responses to AZD1222 COVID-19 vaccine. Study-wide findings and caveats: Just a handful of AZD1222 recipients were seropositive at baseline.

Measured with immunoSEQ multiplex PCR; TCRdb has only the in-frame clones, and not every one. The repertoire holds about 150,000 clones, with 80% to 95% as singletons. This clone has only one observation. Its antigen remains unidentified. The CDR3 has 15 amino acids. Trimming left V 3 bases short and J 0 bases short, with 9 bases between. Germline lookup yields CDR1 SGHVS and CDR2 FQNEAQ. The receptor comes from an adult who received the AZD1222 COVID-19 vaccine. Sequenced material: peripheral blood, taken 28 days after the second AZD1222 dose. This chain joins TRBV7-8 and TRBJ1-5; D remains ambiguous. The CDR3 DNA is TGTGCCAGCAGCTTCTCAGCATTTAGCAATCAGCCCCAGCATTTT. Translating it yields CASSFSAFSNQPQHF.